The 13 T cell receptor beta chains in this list originate from one sample, sequenced in a study of cytomegalovirus exposure and HLA in healthy donors. Data came from immunoSEQ multiplex PCR; TCRdb stores just in-frame clones and leaves some out. The sample has 150,000 to 170,000 clones, around 84% seen once; the top ten hold less than 2.5%. Source material: PBMCs. Source of these receptors: a human donor in good health.

The CDR3 loop is CASTGSLMNTEAFF. CDR3 DNA: TGTGCCAGCACAGGATCCCTTATGAACACTGAAGCTTTCTTT. This chain joins TRBV2 and TRBJ1-1; D is ambiguous. The V end lost 7 bases, the J end lost 0 bases, and 12 bases lay between the germline ends. The germline gives CDR1 SNHLY, CDR2 FYNNEI. CDR3 length: 14 residues.

A few counts support this clone. The chain carries TRBV4-2 and TRBJ2-7, with TRBD2 matching 8 bases. CDR3 length: 15 amino acids. CDR1 LGHNA and CDR2 YNFKEQ come from the germline V gene. V lost 0 bases to trimming and J lost 1 base; unmatched junction nucleotides: 2. The DNA of the CDR3 is TGTGCCAGCAGCCAAGAGGCGGGAGGATCCTACGAGCAGTACTTC. It translates to CASSQEAGGSYEQYF.

A few counts support this clone. This rearrangement joins TRBV2 to TRBJ1-5; tentatively, D is TRBD1 (5 bases). This CDR3 is 15 amino acids long. In germline, CDR1 is SNHLY, CDR2 FYNNEI. V was trimmed by 6 bases and J by 1 base, leaving 13 bases between them. As DNA, the CDR3 is TGTGCCAGCAGACGGGGGTGGCAGAGCAATCAGCCCCAGCATTTT. This codes for CASRRGWQSNQPQHF.

The chain has TRBV5-1 and TRBJ2-1, with D possibly matching TRBD2 (5 bases). Germline assignment: CDR1 SGHRS and CDR2 YFSETQ. The CDR3 is 14 residues long. V gave up 3 bases and J gave up 8 bases, with 15 bases separating them. CDR3 protein: CASSSLVLDDEQFF. In DNA form, the CDR3 reads TGCGCCAGCAGCTCACTAGTGCTCGATGATGAGCAGTTCTTC. Complete variable domain (other parts from reference TRBV5-1 and TRBJ2-1): KAGVTQTPRYLIKTRGQQVTLSCSPISGHRSVSWYQQTPGQGLQFLFEYFSETQRNKGNFPGRFSGRQFSNSRSEMNVSTLELGDSALYLCASSSLVLDDEQFFGPGTRLTVL.

V usage is TRBV28 and J usage is TRBJ1-2; D call uncertain. Trimming stripped 3 bases from V and 8 bases from J, with 13 bases between. Germline CDR1 reads MDHEN; CDR2 reads SYDVKM. CDR3 length: 13 amino acids. The CDR3 sequence is CASSLFRDRGYTF. Written as DNA, the CDR3 is TGTGCCAGCAGTTTGTTCCGGGATAGGGGCTACACCTTC.

The J gene is TRBJ2-7, the V gene TRBV27; D gene uncertain. The CDR3 runs to 13 residues. Trimming cost V 2 bases and J 0 bases, with 5 bases left between them. CDR1 MNHEY and CDR2 SMNVEV come from the germline V gene (reference sequence). CDR3 DNA sequence: TGTGCCAGCAGTTTAGCGCTCTCCTACGAGCAGTACTTC. It is translated as CASSLALSYEQYF.

V gene TRBV19 combines with J gene TRBJ1-2; D unclear. In germline, CDR1 is LNHDA, CDR2 SQIVND (reference sequence). This CDR3 comprises 15 residues. Trimming took 7 bases from V and 1 from J, leaving 16 bases between them. Here the CDR3 reads CASNAGKGLNYGYTF. The CDR3 bases are TGTGCCAGTAATGCGGGGAAGGGCCTTAACTATGGCTACACCTTC.

The genes are TRBV27 and TRBJ2-1; 9 nucleotides agree with TRBD2. Germline values: CDR1 MNHEY, CDR2 SMNVEV (reference sequence). The CDR3 covers 13 residues. Unmatched junction bases numbered 5, after V lost 7 bases and J lost 7 bases. The CDR3 coding sequence is TGTGCCAGCAAGGCTAGCGGGAAGAATGAGCAGTTCTTC. It encodes CASKASGKNEQFF.

The genes are TRBV5-4 and TRBJ2-1; 11 bases line up with TRBD2. CDR1 is SGHNT, CDR2 YYREEE, per germline (reference sequence). The CDR3 is made up of 15 amino acids. J was trimmed by 6 bases and V by 1 base; bases with no gene match: 3. CDR3 amino acids: CASSLTSGRFNEQFF. The CDR3 DNA follows: TGTGCCAGCAGCTTGACTAGCGGGAGATTCAATGAGCAGTTCTTC.

This clone was counted between two and nine times. This chain connects TRBV29-1 to TRBJ1-2, with TRBD1 matching 8 bases. This CDR3 comprises 13 residues. In germline, CDR1 is SQVTM, CDR2 ANQGSEA. The ends lost 4 bases at V and 2 bases at J; junction bases unmatched: 3. CDR3 protein: CSVGGQGNYGYTF. The DNA for the CDR3 is TGCAGCGTTGGTGGACAGGGAAACTATGGCTACACCTTC.

The chain combines TRBV30 with TRBJ2-2, with 7 bases identical to TRBD2. Trimming at V came to 3 bases and at J to 4 bases, leaving 5 bases not matched to a gene. From germline, CDR1 is GTSNPN and CDR2 SVGIG (reference sequence). The CDR3 covers 14 residues. The chain's CDR3 is CAWRRSGTTGELFF. The CDR3 DNA follows: TGTGCCTGGAGAAGAAGCGGGACCACCGGGGAGCTGTTTTTT.

The J gene is TRBJ2-5, the V gene TRBV6-1; D remains unclear. V was pared by 11 bases and J by 5 bases, with 15 bases between. CDR1 and CDR2 from the germline V gene are MNHNS and SASEGT. The CDR3 length is 12 residues. The CDR3 sequence: CAGASSAETQYF. Here the CDR3 DNA reads TGTGCCGGAGCTAGTTCCGCCGAGACCCAGTACTTC.

V is TRBV5-4 and J is TRBJ2-2; 11 bases are shared with TRBD1. The germline gives CDR1 SGHNT, CDR2 YYREEE (reference sequence). The length of the CDR3 is 19 residues. V shed 2 bases, J shed 7 bases, and the junction held 16 bases outside the gene matches. The CDR3 is CASSFQSSPGQGDFGELFF. As DNA, the CDR3 is TGTGCCAGCAGCTTCCAATCGTCACCGGGACAGGGGGATTTCGGGGAGCTGTTTTTT.